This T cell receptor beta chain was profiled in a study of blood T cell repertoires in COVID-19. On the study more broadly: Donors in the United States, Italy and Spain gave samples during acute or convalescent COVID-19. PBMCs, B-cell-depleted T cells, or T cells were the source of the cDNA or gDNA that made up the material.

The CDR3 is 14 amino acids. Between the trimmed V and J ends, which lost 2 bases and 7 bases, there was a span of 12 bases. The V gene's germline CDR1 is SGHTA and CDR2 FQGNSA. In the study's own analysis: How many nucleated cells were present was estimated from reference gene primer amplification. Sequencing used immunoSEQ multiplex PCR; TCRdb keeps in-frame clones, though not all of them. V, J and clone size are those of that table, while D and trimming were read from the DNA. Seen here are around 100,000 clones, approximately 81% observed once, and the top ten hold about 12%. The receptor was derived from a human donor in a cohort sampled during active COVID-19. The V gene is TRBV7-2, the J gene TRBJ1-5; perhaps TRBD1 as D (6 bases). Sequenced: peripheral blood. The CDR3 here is CASSLRSGDQPQHF. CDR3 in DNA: TGTGCCAGCAGCTTAAGGTCAGGGGACCAGCCCCAGCATTTT.